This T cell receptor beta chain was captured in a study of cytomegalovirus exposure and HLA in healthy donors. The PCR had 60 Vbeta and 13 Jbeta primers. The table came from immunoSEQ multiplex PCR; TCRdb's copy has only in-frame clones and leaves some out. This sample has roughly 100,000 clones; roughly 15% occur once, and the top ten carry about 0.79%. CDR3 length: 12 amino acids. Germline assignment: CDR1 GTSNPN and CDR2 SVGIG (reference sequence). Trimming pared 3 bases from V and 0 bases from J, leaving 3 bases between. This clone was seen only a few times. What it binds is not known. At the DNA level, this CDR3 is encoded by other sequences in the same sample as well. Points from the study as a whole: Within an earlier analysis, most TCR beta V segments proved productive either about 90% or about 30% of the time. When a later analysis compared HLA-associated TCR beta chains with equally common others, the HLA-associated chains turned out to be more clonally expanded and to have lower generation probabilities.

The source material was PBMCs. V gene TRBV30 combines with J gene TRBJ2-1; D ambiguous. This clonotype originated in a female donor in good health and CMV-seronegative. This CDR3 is CAWSGSYNEQFF. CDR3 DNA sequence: TGTGCCTGGAGCGGCTCCTACAATGAGCAGTTCTTC.